What follows are 3 T cell receptor beta chains derived from one specimen sequenced in a study of breast tumors, draining lymph nodes, adjacent tissues. TCRdb ran MiXCR on the multiplex PCR reads and lists one entry per CDR3 protein. Of 150,000 to 200,000 distinct CDR3 sequences in the sample, 33% are singletons; the top ten hold around 3.5%. Samples came from axillary lymph nodes draining the breast cancer. Sequencing was done on a sample of axillary lymph node tissue. Source of these receptors: a female donor with breast cancer. Some clones in this sample may be carry-over from other donors' samples.

Regarding this clonotype: Lacking the conserved final phenylalanine or tryptophan, this CDR3 likely reflects a read error. The chain joins TRBV24-1 to TRBJ2-2; D is perhaps TRBD1 (6 bases). CDR3 size: 15 residues. Germline CDR1 reads KGHDR; CDR2 reads SFDVKD. The CDR3 here is CATGDSNRVTGELFL. The CDR3, as DNA: TGTGCCACCGGTGACAGTAACAGGGTCACCGGGGAGCTGTTTCTT.

This clonotype has a count of ten or more. This chain links TRBV15 with TRBJ1-3; a possible D gene is TRBD1 (5 bases). The CDR3 is made up of 16 amino acids. The germline gives CDR1 LNHNV, CDR2 YYDKDF (reference sequence). Trimming removed 0 bases at V and 2 bases at J, with 11 bases between. The chain's CDR3 is CATSRDGGETGNTIYF. In DNA form, the CDR3 reads TGTGCCACCAGCAGAGATGGGGGGGAAACTGGAAACACCATATATTTT.

Many counts were recorded for this clonotype. This rearrangement joins TRBV12-3 or TRBV12-4 to TRBJ2-5; 10 positions agree with TRBD2. J was trimmed by 0 bases and V by 6 bases; bases with no gene match: 4. This CDR3 has 15 amino acids. CDR3 nucleotides: TGTGCCAGCAGAAAAGCGGGGGGGTACCAAGAGACCCAGTACTTC. This sequence encodes CASRKAGGYQETQYF.